This T cell receptor beta chain stems from a study of shared clonotypes between healthy human individuals. Study-wide background: Three plates were used per donor for CD4 naive, three for CD4 memory, two for CD8 naive and one for CD8 memory. Study-level results: Shared clonotypes across all four donors exceeded non-shared ones in generation probability. Naive subsets, compared against memory subsets, generally had larger estimated richness values.

An approximately 200 ng quantity of DNA, 25,000 to 35,000 T cell genomes, went into the sorted-subset replicate PCRs. The assay was immunoSEQ multiplex PCR, and TCRdb's table has in-frame clones only and misses some. Altogether some 1,900,000 clones are present, about 95% being singletons, with the ten largest covering 1.2%. CD45RO-negative CD8 cells positively selected for CCR7 made up the naive population, which excluded terminally differentiated effector memory CD45RA+ cells. To note about this clone: What it binds is not known.

Sequencing was carried out using naive CD8+ T cells sorted from blood. The clonotype originates from a man aged 18 to 30 in good health.

The CDR3 nucleotides are TGTGCCAGCAGTGGACCCCTTGGAGGGAGCGGGGGGAGGGAAACAGATACGCAGTATTTT. It specifies CASSGPLGGSGGRETDTQYF. V is TRBV2 and J is TRBJ2-3; 9 positions agree with TRBD2. The CDR3 length is 20 residues. Germline trimming cut 4 bases from V and 3 bases from J; bases unmatched to any gene: 20. Germline assignment: CDR1 SNHLY and CDR2 FYNNEI.